Listed here are 13 T cell receptor beta chains from one sample, sequenced in a study of PD-1 blockade in classical Hodgkin lymphoma. Noted time point: cycle 4 day 1 (C4D1), after 6 weeks of nivolumab. Each patient relapsed following autologous stem cell transplantation, and prior brentuximab vedotin exposure differed. TCRdb's table, derived via immunoSEQ multiplex PCR, lists solely in-frame clones and lacks some. The sample includes some 53,000 clones, approximately 89% of them seen just once. Sequencing used peripheral blood mononuclear cells (PBMCs), obtained before the fourth cycle of nivolumab. All receptors come from a human donor with classical Hodgkin lymphoma.

The chain recombines TRBV10-2 with TRBJ2-7; 12 nucleotides line up with TRBD2. Germline V gene sequence: CDR1 WSHSY, CDR2 SAAADI. There are 19 residues in the CDR3. The J segment lost 3 bases and the V segment lost 6 bases, leaving 18 bases of the junction unmatched. The CDR3 DNA follows: TGCGCCAGCAGCCCCAGACAGCGGACTAGCGGGGTGTTGGGCTACGAGCAGTACTTC. Translation: CASSPRQRTSGVLGYEQYF.

The J gene is TRBJ1-3, the V gene TRBV19; D gene unclear. CDR1 is LNHDA and CDR2 is SQIVND in the germline V gene (reference sequence). The CDR3 has 16 amino acids. The V and J ends lost 4 bases and 0 bases respectively, with 13 bases between them. CDR3 DNA: TGTGCCAGTAGTAGTGGTCAGCGATCCTCTGGAAACACCATATATTTT. Protein product: CASSSGQRSSGNTIYF.

V and J are TRBV18 and TRBJ2-3, with TRBD1 matching 7 bases. The CDR3 runs 13 residues. J was trimmed by 2 bases and V by 5 bases; bases with no gene match: 1. The germline CDR1 and CDR2 sequences are KGHSH and LQKENI. CDR3 in amino acids: CASSGTATDTQYF. CDR3 DNA sequence: TGTGCCAGCTCAGGGACAGCCACAGATACGCAGTATTTT. The entire variable domain, with the rest obtained from reference TRBV18 and TRBJ2-3, is as follows: NAGVMQNPRHLVRRRGQEARLRCSPMKGHSHVYWYRQLPEEGLKFMVYLQKENIIDESGMPKERFSAEFPKEGPSILRIQQVVRGDSAAYFCASSGTATDTQYFGPGTRLTVL.

V is TRBV28 and J is TRBJ2-7; 9 bases align to TRBD1. Trimming removed 4 bases from V and 3 bases from J; junction bases left unmatched: 7. The CDR3 is made up of 15 amino acids. The germline V gene encodes CDR1 MDHEN and CDR2 SYDVKM. The CDR3 sequence: CASSSGQGRNYEQYF. CDR3 in DNA: TGTGCCAGCAGTTCCGGACAGGGGCGAAACTACGAGCAGTACTTC.

The genes are TRBV7-6 and TRBJ1-1; D not resolved. V dropped 2 bases and J dropped 6 bases, with 16 bases sitting between them. Germline CDR1 and CDR2: SGHVS and FNYEAQ. The CDR3 sequence is 15 residues long. The CDR3 DNA is TGTGCCAGCAGCTTACGTTCCCAAACCGGCGCTGAAGCTTTCTTT. Protein product: CASSLRSQTGAEAFF.

The V and J genes are TRBV18 and TRBJ1-2; D is unclear. The V end was cut by 0 bases, the J end by 1 base, with 6 bases between. The CDR3 sequence is 14 residues long. Germline V CDR1 and CDR2: KGHSH, LQKENI. CDR3 coding DNA: TGTGCCAGCTCACCACCGGGTTATAACTATGGCTACACCTTC. Its protein is CASSPPGYNYGYTF.

J is TRBJ2-5 and V is TRBV28; D ambiguous. There are 14 residues in the CDR3. Germline assignment: CDR1 MDHEN and CDR2 SYDVKM. Trimming cost V 5 bases and J 0 bases, with 10 bases left between them. The chain's CDR3 is CASSLAEYQETQYF. The CDR3 DNA reads TGTGCCAGCAGTCTCGCAGAGTACCAAGAGACCCAGTACTTC. Variable domain in full (rest from reference TRBV28 and TRBJ2-5): DVKVTQSSRYLVKRTGEKVFLECVQDMDHENMFWYRQDPGLGLRLIYFSYDVKMKEKGDIPEGYSVSREKKERFSLILESASTNQTSMYLCASSLAEYQETQYFGPGTRLLVL.

This rearrangement joins TRBV7-9 to TRBJ2-1; 9 bases fit TRBD2. The CDR3 extends over 16 amino acids. In germline, CDR1 is SEHNR, CDR2 FQNEAQ (reference sequence). With 0 bases clipped from V and 4 bases from J, the junction kept 4 bases outside the gene matches. DNA for the CDR3: TGTGCCAGCAGCTTAGCGACTAGCGGCCAGTACAATGAGCAGTTCTTC. Translation gives CASSLATSGQYNEQFF.

The chain couples TRBV7-9 to TRBJ1-2, with 8 bases fitting TRBD1. The V gene's germline CDR1 is SEHNR and CDR2 FQNEAQ (reference sequence). V gave up 3 bases and J gave up 5 bases; unmatched junction bases: 11. This CDR3 is built from 16 residues. The CDR3 nucleotides read TGTGCCAGCAGCTTGGGGAGGGGACAGGCGGGGTATGGCTACACCTTC. Translated: CASSLGRGQAGYGYTF.

The rearrangement links TRBV27 to TRBJ2-5; 7 bases fit TRBD1. The V gene end was trimmed by 10 bases and the J gene end by 2 bases; junction bases not matched to a gene: 7. Germline assignment: CDR1 MNHEY and CDR2 SMNVEV (reference sequence). CDR3 length: 13 amino acids. CDR3 nucleotides: TGTGCCACCAAACAACAGGGGCAAGAGACCCAGTACTTC. Its translation is CATKQQGQETQYF.

This rearrangement joins TRBV5-6 to TRBJ1-2; a possible D gene is TRBD1 (6 bases). The germline CDR1 and CDR2 sequences are SGHDT and YYEEEE. The CDR3 consists of 13 residues. V was cut by 2 bases and J by 7 bases, with 12 bases left in between. The CDR3 bases are TGTGCCAGCAGCTTTGCCGGGGGCCCTGGCTACACCTTC. It yields the protein CASSFAGGPGYTF.

V gene TRBV4-1 combines with J gene TRBJ2-7; 8 bases are shared with TRBD2. CDR3 length equals 17 residues. Trimming cost V 1 base and J 3 bases; bases outside gene matches: 11. CDR1 is MGHRA and CDR2 is YSYEKL in the germline V gene. The CDR3 DNA reads TGCGCCAGCAGCCAAGTCTATACCGGGAGGGGAAACTACGAGCAGTACTTC. Translated: CASSQVYTGRGNYEQYF.

V is TRBV7-2 and J is TRBJ2-3; D is perhaps TRBD2 (6 bases). Germline V gives CDR1 SGHTA, CDR2 FQGNSA. The V and J ends lost 4 bases and 0 bases respectively, with 14 bases between them. The CDR3 runs to 16 residues. The CDR3 DNA follows: TGTGCCAGCAGCTCTCGTTCCGGGACTAGCACAGATACGCAGTATTTT. It is translated as CASSSRSGTSTDTQYF.